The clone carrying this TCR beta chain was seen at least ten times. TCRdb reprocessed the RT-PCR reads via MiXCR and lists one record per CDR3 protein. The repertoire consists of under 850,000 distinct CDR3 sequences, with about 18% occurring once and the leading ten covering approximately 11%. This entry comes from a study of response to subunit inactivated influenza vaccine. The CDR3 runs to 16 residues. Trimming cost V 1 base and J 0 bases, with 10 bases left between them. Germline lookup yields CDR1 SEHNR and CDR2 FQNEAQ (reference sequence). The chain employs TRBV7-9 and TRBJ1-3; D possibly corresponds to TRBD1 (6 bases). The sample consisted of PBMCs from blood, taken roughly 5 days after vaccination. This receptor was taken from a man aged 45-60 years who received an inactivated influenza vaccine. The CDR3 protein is CASSLDRGLSGNTIYF. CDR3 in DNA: TGTGCCAGCAGCTTAGACCGGGGGCTCTCTGGAAACACCATATATTTT.